The sequence of this TCR beta chain was determined in a study of blood T cell repertoires in COVID-19 (TCRdb year 2020). For the study in its entirety: Samples from collaborators originated in the United States, Italy and Spain and spanned both the acute and convalescent phases of COVID-19. Where HLA class I and class II types were available, the types were taken from metadata supplied by the sample provider, not from assay-based typing. The repertoires were released in a freely available public database intended as a resource for research on the immune response to SARS-CoV-2. The dataset comprised deeply sampled blood TCRbeta repertoires from subjects exposed to, actively infected with, or recovered from COVID-19. The prospective study material was composed of cDNA or gDNA derived from T cells, B-cell-depleted T cells, or PBMCs. A de-identified subject ID, COVID-19 status, age in years and sex were almost always included in the sample metadata. Samples were obtained from the ongoing ImmuneRACE study (first 160 participants) and from approximately 1,200 subjects provided by 6 global collaborators.

In regard to this clone: The clone's antigen remains unknown. There are no base qualities to consult, and no much larger clone falls within one base.

Broad study findings and their caveats: How much clinical and demographic metadata was included differed by source and by participant, and the metadata was provided uncurated.

Each collaborating institution followed its own protocols to collect whole blood in K2EDTA tubes. For TCRbeta analysis, collaborator samples were shipped as frozen whole blood, as isolated PBMCs, or as DNA extracted from either sample type. TCRbeta CDR3 regions were amplified from genomic DNA using the immunoSEQ Assay, a bias-controlled multiplex PCR. Per the original workflow: The number of nucleated cells in each sample was estimated from the amplification of reference gene primers within the assay. To quantify the absolute abundance of each unique TCRbeta CDR3 rearrangement, sequence reads were collapsed and filtered. For each sample, productive Simpson clonality was calculated as the square root of Simpson's diversity index across productive rearrangements. TCRdb retrieved this table from immuneACCESS and kept in-frame rearrangements only. Not all clones are present; in checked studies, unresolved V genes account for under half, and no reason is known for the remainder. The DNA was the basis for D and trimming; V, J and clone size are from that table. This sample lists about 150,000 clones; about four fifths were detected once. The top ten hold 3.5% to 4.5% of the sample.

Reading the germline V gene gives CDR1 SGDLS and CDR2 YYNGEE. Trimming at the junction amounts to 0 bases on V and 8 bases on J, and the germline ends lie 17 bases apart. Including the terminal cysteine and phenylalanine, the CDR3 comprises 15 residues. Only CDR3 DNA is held: 45 bases, read in frame from base 1. The sequence joins TRBV9 to TRBJ1-2, with the D segment identity uncertain. This sequence originates from a woman aged 80 or over with acute or convalescent COVID-19. Material: peripheral blood. The CDR3 sequence is CASSVDRRGVGGYTF. The DNA is as follows: TGTGCCAGCAGCGTAGATAGACGGGGAGTCGGCGGCTACACCTTC.